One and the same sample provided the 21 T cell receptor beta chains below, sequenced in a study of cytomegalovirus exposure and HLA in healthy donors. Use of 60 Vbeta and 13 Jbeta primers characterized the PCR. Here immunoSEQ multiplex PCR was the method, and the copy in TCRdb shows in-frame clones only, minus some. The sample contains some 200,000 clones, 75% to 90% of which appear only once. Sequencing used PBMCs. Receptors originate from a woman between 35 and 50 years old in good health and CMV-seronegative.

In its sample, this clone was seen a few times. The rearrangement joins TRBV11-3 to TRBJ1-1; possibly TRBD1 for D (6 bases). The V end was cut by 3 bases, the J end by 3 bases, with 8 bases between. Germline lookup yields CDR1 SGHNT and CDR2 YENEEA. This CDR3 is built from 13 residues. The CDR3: CASSFSGDTEAFF. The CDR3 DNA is TGTGCCAGCAGCTTTTCAGGGGACACTGAAGCTTTCTTT.

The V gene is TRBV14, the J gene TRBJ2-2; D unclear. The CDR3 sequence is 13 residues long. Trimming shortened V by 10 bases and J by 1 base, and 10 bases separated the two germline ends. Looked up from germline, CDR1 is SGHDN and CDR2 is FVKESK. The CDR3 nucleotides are TGTGCCACTTCGACACTGAACACCGGGGAGCTGTTTTTT. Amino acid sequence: CATSTLNTGELFF.

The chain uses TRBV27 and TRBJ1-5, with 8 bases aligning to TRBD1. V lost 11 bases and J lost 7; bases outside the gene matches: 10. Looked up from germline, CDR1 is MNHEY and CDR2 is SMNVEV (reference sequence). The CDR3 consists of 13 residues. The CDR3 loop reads CAGTGQVGQPQHF. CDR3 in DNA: TGTGCCGGAACGGGACAGGTGGGGCAGCCCCAGCATTTT.

The CDR3 DNA reads as TGCAGCGTTGACCCCGCGTCCGTCACCAACCCGAGCTACACCTTC. This encodes CSVDPASVTNPSYTF. The rearrangement joins TRBV29-1 to TRBJ1-2, with no clear D. Germline V gene sequence: CDR1 SQVTM, CDR2 ANQGSEA. The V and J ends lost 3 bases and 9 bases respectively, with 23 bases between them. There are 15 residues in the CDR3.

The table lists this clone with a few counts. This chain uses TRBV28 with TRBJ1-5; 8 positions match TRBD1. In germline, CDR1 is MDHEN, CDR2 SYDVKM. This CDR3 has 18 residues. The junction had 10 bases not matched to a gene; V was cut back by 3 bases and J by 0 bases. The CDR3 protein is CASSFLLRGLDSNQPQHF. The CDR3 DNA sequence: TGTGCCAGCAGTTTTTTGCTCAGGGGGCTTGATAGCAATCAGCCCCAGCATTTT.

CDR3 in amino acids: CASSLAVSAGPGYTF. The CDR3 coding sequence is TGCGCCAGCAGCTTGGCCGTTTCGGCAGGGCCAGGCTACACCTTC. The chain has TRBV5-1 and TRBJ1-2, with a weak D call TRBD1 (5 bases). Germline CDR1 is SGHRS and CDR2 is YFSETQ. The CDR3 runs to 15 residues. Deletions cut 0 bases from V and 8 bases from J, with 17 bases between.

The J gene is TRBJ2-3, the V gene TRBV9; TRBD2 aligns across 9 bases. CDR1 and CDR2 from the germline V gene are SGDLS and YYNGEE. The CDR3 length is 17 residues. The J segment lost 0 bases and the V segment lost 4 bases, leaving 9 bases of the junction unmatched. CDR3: CASSQKTSGSSTDTQYF. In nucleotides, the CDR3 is TGTGCCAGCAGCCAAAAGACTAGCGGCTCTAGCACAGATACGCAGTATTTT.

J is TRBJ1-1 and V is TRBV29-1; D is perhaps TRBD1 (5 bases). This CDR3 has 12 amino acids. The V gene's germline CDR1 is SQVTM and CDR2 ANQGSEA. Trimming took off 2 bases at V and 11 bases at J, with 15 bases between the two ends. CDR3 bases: TGCAGCGTTGAAAGCTTAGCTCCAGGGGCTTTCTTT. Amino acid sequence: CSVESLAPGAFF.

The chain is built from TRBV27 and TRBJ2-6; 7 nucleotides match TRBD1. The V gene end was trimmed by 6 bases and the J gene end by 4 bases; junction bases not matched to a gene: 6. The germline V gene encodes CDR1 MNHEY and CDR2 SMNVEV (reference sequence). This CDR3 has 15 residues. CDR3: CASRATGQGANVLTF. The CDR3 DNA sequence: TGTGCCAGCAGGGCCACGGGACAGGGGGCCAACGTCCTGACTTTC.

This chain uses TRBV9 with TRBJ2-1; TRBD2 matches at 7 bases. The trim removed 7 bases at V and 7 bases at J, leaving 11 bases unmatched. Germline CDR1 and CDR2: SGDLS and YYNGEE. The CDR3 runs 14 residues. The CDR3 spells CASSRGREWNEQFF. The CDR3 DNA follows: TGTGCCAGCTCGAGAGGGAGGGAGTGGAATGAGCAGTTCTTC.

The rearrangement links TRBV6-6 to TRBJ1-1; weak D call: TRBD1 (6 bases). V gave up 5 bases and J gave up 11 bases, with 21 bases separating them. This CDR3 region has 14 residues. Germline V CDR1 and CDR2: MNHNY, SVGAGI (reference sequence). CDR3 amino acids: CASSQGQSIAKAFF. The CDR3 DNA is TGTGCCAGCAGTCAAGGACAGTCGATTGCGAAGGCTTTCTTT.

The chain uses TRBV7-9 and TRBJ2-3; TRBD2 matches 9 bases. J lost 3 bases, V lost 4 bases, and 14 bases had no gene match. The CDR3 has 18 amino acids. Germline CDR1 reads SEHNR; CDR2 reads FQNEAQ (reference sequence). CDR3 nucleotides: TGTGCCAGCAGCTCGAGGCGGGGGGGGCCAGAGTGGACAGATACGCAGTATTTT. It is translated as CASSSRRGGPEWTDTQYF. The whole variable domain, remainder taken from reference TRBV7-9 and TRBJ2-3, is DTGVSQNPRHKITKRGQNVTFRCDPISEHNRLYWYRQTLGQGPEFLTYFQNEAQLEKSRLLSDRFSAERPKGSFSTLEIQRTEQGDSAMYLCASSSRRGGPEWTDTQYFGPGTRLTVL.

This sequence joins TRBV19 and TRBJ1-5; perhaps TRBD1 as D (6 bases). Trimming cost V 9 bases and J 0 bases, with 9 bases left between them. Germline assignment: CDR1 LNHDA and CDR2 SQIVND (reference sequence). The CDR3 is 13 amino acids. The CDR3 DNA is TGTGCCAGCGGGACACTTAGCAATCAGCCCCAGCATTTT. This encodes CASGTLSNQPQHF.

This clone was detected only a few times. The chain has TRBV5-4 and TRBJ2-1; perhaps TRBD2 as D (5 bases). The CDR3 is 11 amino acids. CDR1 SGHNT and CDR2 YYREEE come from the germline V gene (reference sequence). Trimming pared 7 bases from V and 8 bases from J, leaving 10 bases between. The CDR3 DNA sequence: TGTGCCAGCGCCCGGGGAGATGAGCAGTTCTTC. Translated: CASARGDEQFF.

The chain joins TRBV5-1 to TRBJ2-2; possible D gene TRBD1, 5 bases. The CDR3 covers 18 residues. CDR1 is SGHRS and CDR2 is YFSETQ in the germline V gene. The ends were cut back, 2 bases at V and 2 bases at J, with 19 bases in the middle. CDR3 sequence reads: CASSFLMGREGNTGELFF. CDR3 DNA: TGCGCCAGCAGCTTTTTAATGGGGCGCGAAGGAAACACCGGGGAGCTGTTTTTT.

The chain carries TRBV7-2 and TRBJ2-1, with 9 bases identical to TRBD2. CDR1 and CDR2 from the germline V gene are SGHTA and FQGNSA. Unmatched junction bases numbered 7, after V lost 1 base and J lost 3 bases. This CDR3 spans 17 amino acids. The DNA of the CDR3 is TGTGCCAGCAGCTTAGGGCCTGCGGGAGGGAACTACAATGAGCAGTTCTTC. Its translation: CASSLGPAGGNYNEQFF.

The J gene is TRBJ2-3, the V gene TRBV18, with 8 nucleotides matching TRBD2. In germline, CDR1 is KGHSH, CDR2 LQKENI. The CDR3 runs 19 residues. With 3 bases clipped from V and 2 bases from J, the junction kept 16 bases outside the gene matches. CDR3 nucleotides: TGTGCCAGCTCACCTCTACCCATCAACCTAGCGGGCATCACAGATACGCAGTATTTT. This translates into CASSPLPINLAGITDTQYF.

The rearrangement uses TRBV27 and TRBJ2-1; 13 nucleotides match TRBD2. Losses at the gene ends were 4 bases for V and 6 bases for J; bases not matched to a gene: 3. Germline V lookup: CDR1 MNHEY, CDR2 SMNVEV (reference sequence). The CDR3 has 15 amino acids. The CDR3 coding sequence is TGTGCCAGCAGTTCCTGGACTAGCGGGAGCAATGAGCAGTTCTTC. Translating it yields CASSSWTSGSNEQFF.

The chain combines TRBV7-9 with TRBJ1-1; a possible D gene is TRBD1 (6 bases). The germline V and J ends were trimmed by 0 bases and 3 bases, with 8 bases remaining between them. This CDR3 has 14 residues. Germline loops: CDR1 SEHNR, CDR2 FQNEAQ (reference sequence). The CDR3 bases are TGTGCCAGCAGCTTAGCACGGACAGACACTGAAGCTTTCTTT. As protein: CASSLARTDTEAFF.

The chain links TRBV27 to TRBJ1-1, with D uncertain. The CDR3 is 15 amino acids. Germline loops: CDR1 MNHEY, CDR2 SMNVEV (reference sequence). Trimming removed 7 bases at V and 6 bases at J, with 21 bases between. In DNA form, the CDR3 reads TGTGCCAGCACACTATCGGGGTCCCGGAGTGCTGAAGCTTTCTTT. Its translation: CASTLSGSRSAEAFF.

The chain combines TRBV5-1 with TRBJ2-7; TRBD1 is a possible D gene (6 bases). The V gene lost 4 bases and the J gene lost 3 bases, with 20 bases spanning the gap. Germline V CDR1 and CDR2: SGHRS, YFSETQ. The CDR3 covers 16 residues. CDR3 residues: CASSMPLGGVGYEQYF. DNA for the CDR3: TGCGCCAGCAGCATGCCACTAGGGGGAGTAGGCTACGAGCAGTACTTC.